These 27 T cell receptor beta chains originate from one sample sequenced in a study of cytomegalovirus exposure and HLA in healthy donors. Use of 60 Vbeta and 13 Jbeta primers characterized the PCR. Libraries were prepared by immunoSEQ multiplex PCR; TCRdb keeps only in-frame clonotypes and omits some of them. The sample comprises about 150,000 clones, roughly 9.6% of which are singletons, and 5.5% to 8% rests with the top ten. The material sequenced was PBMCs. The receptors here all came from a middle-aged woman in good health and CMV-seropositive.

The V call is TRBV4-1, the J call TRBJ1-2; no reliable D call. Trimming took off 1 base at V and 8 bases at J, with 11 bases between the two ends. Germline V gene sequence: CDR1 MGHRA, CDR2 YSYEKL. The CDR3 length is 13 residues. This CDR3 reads CASSQGEAAGYTF. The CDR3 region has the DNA TGCGCCAGCAGCCAAGGAGAAGCTGCGGGCTACACCTTC.

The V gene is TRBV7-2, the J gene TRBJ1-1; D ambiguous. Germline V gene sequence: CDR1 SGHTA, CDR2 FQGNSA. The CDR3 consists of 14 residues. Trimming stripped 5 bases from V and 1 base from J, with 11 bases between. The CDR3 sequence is CASSAQVENTEAFF. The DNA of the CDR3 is TGTGCCAGCAGCGCCCAGGTGGAGAACACTGAAGCTTTCTTT.

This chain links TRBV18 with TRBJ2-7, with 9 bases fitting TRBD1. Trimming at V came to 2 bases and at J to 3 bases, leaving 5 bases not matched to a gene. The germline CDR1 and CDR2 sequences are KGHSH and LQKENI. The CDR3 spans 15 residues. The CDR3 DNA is TGTGCCAGCTCACCAGCAGGACAGGGGATCTACGAGCAGTACTTC. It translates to CASSPAGQGIYEQYF.

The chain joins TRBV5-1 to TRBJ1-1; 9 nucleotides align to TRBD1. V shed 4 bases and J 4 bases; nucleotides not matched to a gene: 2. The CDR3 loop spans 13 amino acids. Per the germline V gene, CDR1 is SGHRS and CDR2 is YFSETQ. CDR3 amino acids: CASSGQGFTEAFF. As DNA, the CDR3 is TGCGCCAGCAGCGGACAGGGGTTCACTGAAGCTTTCTTT.

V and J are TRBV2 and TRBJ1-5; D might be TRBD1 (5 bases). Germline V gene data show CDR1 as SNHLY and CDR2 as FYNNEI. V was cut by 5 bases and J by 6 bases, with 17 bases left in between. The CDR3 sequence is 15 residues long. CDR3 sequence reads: CASSSVQVRGQPQHF. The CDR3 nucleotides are TGTGCCAGCAGTTCGGTACAGGTAAGGGGTCAGCCCCAGCATTTT.

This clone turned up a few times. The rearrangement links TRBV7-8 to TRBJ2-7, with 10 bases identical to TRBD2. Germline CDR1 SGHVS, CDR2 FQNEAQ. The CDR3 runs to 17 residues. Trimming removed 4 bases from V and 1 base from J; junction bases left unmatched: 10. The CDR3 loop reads CASSSGLAVLLSYEQYF. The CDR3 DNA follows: TGTGCCAGCAGCTCCGGACTAGCGGTCCTTTTATCCTACGAGCAGTACTTC.

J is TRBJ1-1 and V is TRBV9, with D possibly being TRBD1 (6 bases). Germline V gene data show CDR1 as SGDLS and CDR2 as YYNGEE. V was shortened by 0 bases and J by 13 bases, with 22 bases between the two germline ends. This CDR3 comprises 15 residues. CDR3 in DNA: TGTGCCAGCAGCGTAGGTGTAGGGGGGGCCTTGTTGGGTTTCTTT. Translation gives CASSVGVGGALLGFF. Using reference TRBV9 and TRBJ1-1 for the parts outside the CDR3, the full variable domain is DSGVTQTPKHLITATGQRVTLRCSPRSGDLSVYWYQQSLDQGLQFLIQYYNGEERAKGNILERFSAQQFPDLHSELNLSSLELGDSALYFCASSVGVGGALLGFFGQGTRLTVV.

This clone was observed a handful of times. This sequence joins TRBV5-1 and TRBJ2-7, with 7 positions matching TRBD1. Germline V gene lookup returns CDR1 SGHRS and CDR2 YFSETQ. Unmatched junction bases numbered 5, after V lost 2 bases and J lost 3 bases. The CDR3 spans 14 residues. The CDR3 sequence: CASSLGDSNYEQYF. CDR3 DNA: TGCGCCAGCAGCTTAGGGGACAGCAACTACGAGCAGTACTTC. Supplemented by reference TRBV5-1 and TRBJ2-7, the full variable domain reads KAGVTQTPRYLIKTRGQQVTLSCSPISGHRSVSWYQQTPGQGLQFLFEYFSETQRNKGNFPGRFSGRQFSNSRSEMNVSTLELGDSALYLCASSLGDSNYEQYFGPGTRLTVT.

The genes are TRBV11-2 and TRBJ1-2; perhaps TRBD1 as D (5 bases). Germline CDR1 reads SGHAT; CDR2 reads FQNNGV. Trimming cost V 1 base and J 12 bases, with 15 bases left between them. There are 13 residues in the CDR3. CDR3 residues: CASSLAQGIANTF. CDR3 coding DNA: TGTGCCAGCAGCTTAGCGCAGGGTATTGCGAACACCTTC.

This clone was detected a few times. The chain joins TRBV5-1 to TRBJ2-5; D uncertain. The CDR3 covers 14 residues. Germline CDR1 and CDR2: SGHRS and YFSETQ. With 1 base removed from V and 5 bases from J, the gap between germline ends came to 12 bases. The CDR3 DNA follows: TGCGCCAGCAGCTTGCCAGCGTCTTACGAGACCCAGTACTTC. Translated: CASSLPASYETQYF.

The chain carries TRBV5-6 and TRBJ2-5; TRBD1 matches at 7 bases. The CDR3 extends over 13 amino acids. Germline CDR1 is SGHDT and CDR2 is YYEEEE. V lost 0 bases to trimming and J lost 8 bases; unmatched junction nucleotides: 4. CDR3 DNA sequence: TGTGCCAGCAGCTTGGAGGGGGCCCTAACCCAGTACTTC. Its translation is CASSLEGALTQYF.

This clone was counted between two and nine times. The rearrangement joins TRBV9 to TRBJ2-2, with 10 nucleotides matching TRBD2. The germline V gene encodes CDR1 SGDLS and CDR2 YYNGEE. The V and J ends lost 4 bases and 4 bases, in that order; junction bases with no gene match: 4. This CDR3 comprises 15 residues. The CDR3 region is CASSRSGGPTGELFF. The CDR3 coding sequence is TGTGCCAGCAGCCGTAGCGGGGGGCCCACCGGGGAGCTGTTTTTT.

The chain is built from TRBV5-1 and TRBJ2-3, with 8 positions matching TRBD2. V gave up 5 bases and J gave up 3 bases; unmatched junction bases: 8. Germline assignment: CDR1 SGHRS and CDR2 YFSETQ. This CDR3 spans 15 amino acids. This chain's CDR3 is CASRTAGGETDTQYF. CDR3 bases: TGCGCCAGCAGAACTGCGGGGGGTGAGACAGATACGCAGTATTTT.

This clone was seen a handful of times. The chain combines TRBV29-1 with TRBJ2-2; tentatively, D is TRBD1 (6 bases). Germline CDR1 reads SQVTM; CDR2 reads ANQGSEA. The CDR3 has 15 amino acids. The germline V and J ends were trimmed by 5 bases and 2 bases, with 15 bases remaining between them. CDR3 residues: CSVSEQGANTGELFF. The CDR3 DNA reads TGCAGCGTTTCGGAACAGGGAGCAAACACCGGGGAGCTGTTTTTT.

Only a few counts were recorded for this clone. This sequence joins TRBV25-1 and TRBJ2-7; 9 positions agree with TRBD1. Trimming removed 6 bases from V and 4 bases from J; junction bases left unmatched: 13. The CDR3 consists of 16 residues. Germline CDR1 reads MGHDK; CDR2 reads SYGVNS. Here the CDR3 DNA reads TGTGCCAGCAGCTCGAGGGACAGGGAGAGGGAATACGAGCAGTACTTC. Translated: CASSSRDREREYEQYF.

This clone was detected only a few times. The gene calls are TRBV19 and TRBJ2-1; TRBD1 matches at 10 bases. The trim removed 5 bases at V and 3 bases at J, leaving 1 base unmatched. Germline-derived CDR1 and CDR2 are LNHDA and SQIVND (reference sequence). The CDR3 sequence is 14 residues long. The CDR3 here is CASSGQGVYNEQFF. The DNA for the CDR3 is TGTGCCAGTAGTGGACAGGGGGTCTACAATGAGCAGTTCTTC.

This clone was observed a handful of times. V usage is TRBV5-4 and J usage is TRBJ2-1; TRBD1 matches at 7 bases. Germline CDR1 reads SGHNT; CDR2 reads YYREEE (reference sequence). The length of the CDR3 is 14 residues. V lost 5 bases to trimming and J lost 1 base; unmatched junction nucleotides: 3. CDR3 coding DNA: TGTGCCAGCAGGACAGGGAAATCCTACAATGAGCAGTTCTTC. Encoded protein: CASRTGKSYNEQFF.

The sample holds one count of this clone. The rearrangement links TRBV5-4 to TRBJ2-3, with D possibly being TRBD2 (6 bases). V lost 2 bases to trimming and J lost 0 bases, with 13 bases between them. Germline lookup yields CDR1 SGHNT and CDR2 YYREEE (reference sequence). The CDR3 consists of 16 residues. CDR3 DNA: TGTGCCAGCAGCTTTGGGGGGTCCACCAGCACAGATACGCAGTATTTT. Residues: CASSFGGSTSTDTQYF.

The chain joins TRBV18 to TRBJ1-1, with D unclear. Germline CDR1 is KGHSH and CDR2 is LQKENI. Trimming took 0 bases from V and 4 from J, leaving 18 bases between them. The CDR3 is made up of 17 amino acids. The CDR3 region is CASSPPGSRGRSTEAFF. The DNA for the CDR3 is TGTGCCAGCTCACCACCGGGTAGCAGAGGGAGGAGCACTGAAGCTTTCTTT.

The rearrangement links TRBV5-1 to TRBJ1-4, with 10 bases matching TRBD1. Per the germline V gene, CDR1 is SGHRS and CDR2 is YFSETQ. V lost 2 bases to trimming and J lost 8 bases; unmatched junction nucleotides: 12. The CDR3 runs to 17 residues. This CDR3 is CASSLEGTGDSWEKLFF. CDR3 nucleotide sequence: TGCGCCAGCAGCTTAGAAGGGACAGGGGATAGTTGGGAAAAACTGTTTTTT. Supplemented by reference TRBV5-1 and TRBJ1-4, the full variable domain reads KAGVTQTPRYLIKTRGQQVTLSCSPISGHRSVSWYQQTPGQGLQFLFEYFSETQRNKGNFPGRFSGRQFSNSRSEMNVSTLELGDSALYLCASSLEGTGDSWEKLFFGSGTQLSVL.

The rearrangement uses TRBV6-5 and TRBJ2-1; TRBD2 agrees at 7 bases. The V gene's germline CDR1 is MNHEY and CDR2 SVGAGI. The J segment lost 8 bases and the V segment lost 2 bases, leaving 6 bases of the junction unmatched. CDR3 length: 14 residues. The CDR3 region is CASSYAGVRDEQFF. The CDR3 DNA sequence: TGTGCCAGCAGTTACGCGGGGGTTAGGGATGAGCAGTTCTTC.

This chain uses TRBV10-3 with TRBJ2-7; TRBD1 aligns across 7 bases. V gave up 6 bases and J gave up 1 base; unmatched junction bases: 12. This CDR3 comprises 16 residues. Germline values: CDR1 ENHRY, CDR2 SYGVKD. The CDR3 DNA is TGTGCCATCAGGACCGACAGGGATCAAAAATCCTACGAGCAGTACTTC. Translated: CAIRTDRDQKSYEQYF.

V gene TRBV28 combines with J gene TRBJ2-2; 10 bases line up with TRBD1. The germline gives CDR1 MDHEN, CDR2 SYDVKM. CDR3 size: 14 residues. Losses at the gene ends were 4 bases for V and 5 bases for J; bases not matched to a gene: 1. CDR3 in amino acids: CASSSDRGTGELFF. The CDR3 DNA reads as TGTGCCAGCAGTTCGGACAGGGGGACCGGGGAGCTGTTTTTT.

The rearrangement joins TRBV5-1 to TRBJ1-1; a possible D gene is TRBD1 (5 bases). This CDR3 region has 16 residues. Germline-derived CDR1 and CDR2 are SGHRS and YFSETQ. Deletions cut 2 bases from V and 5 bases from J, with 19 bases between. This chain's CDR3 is CASSLHQSTVSTEAFF. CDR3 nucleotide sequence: TGCGCCAGCAGCTTACACCAATCGACAGTGTCTACTGAAGCTTTCTTT.

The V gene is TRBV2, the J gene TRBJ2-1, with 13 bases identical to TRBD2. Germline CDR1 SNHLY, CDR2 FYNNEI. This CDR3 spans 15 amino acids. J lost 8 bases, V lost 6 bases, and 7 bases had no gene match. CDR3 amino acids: CASSSGLAGVYEQFF. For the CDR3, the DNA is TGTGCCAGCAGCTCAGGACTAGCGGGGGTCTATGAGCAGTTCTTC.

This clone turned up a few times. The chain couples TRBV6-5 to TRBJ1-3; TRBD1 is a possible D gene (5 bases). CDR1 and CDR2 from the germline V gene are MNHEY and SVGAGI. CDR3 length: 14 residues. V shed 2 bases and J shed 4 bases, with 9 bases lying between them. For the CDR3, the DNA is TGTGCCAGCAGTTACGGGGCAACGGGAAACACCATATATTTT. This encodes CASSYGATGNTIYF.

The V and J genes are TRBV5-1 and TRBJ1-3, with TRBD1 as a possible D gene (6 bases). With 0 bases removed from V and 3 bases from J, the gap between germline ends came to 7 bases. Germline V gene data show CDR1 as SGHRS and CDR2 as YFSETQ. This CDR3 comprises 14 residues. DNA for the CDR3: TGCGCCAGCAGCTTGGTACAGGGTGGAAACACCATATATTTT. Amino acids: CASSLVQGGNTIYF.